This T cell receptor beta chain appears in the sequencing data of a study of Japanese encephalitis immunity and Zika vaccine responses (dated by TCRdb to the early 2020s). Describing the broader study: Each included participant got alum-adjuvanted ZPIV three times, at weeks 0, 4 and 28, with every dose being 5.0 ug. A two-dose regimen of JEV vaccine (IXIARO), with doses given 28 days apart, was administered to 11 to 13 participants two to three months before the first ZPIV dose. One dose of YFV vaccine (YF-VAX) was administered before ZPIV to 12 to 13 participants, and fewer than ten participants were flavivirus-naive. For TCR sequencing, six representative participants were chosen from each pre-vaccination group, with samples at week 0 (after pre-vaccination, before ZPIV) and week 52. TCR repertoires from three flavivirus-naive individuals were additionally analyzed at weeks 2, 6 and 52 after the start of ZPIV vaccination. The stimulations used peptide pools from ZIKV structural proteins divided into flavivirus-conserved and non-conserved sets, or JEV or YFV peptides that matched the pre-vaccination. The ZIKV peptides, 15-mers that overlapped by 11 residues, were chosen for containing NetMHCpan/NetMHCII-predicted epitopes with affinity below 50 nM. The study tested whether CD4 T cell responses to the Zika vaccine were shaped by prior Japanese encephalitis virus (JEV) or yellow fever virus (YFV) vaccination. The research as a whole found: CD8 T cell responses to ZIKV peptide pools were of very low magnitude and seen in only a few individuals. Repertoire similarity across time-points and stimulations was higher in JEV-pre-vaccinated donors than in YFV-pre-vaccinated donors, indicating more clonotypes shared between ZIKV and JEV stimulation. Peptide-pool deconvolution was not performed because of sample size limitations, and consequently the individual peptides driving cross-reactive responses were not identified. In JEV-pre-vaccinated donors, the repertoire richness of CD4 T cells responding to conserved ZIKV epitopes decreased significantly after ZPIV. Samples clustered by participant with no similarity between individuals, suggesting no public TCRs were detected. Only a subset of trial participants with three doses and adequate samples was analyzed, not the entire vaccinated cohort.

The CDR3 goes from the cysteine to the phenylalanine over 13 residues. Only the CDR3 part of the read is kept: 39 bases, read in frame from the first base. The germline V gene (reference sequence) supplies CDR1 SGHKS and CDR2 YYEKEE. The library was made by 5' RACE. Before sequencing, the TCRbeta libraries were pooled in amounts proportional to the number of cells sorted for each library. Total RNA was extracted from the sorted cells with RNAzol RT, and cDNA was synthesized using an oligo(dT) primer and a template-switching oligo. Using Kapa HiFi, PCR amplified the TCRbeta V-CDR3-J region between a SMARTer oligo primer and a TCRbeta constant-region primer. A second PCR attached Illumina adaptors and sample-specific index barcodes, followed by HighPrep bead cleanup and Bioanalyzer confirmation of a band of roughly 650 bp. Sequencing of the libraries was done on an Illumina MiSeq using 2x151 bp paired-end reads. The paper's processing steps were these. An in-house Java program demultiplexed the reads, and MiXCR assigned TCRbeta annotations and counted clonotypes. Repertoire overlap was measured with Morisita-Horn indices from the R package vegan, along with UPGMA clustering and Circos plots of recurring clonotypes. Shannon diversity and richness were each normalized to the maximum value possible given the input cell numbers, so the resulting values fell between 0 and 1. CDR3beta sequences were aligned with MUSCLE, distances computed with SeqinR, and multidimensional scaling plotted in R. TCRdb reran the public reads through fastp at Q25 and MiXCR, keeping productive beta chains. Entries are consolidated by CDR3 protein sequence, retaining the most common genes and DNA. Here the V and J calls rest on TCRdb's processing, not on the authors' analysis. This sample lists 200 to 250 distinct CDR3 sequences; roughly 5.5% were detected once. Roughly two fifths of the sample lies in the top ten.

For this clonotype: A read error may produce the germline difference seen at one junction end.

PBMCs were labeled with CellTrace CFSE and were cultured for under 7 days in RPMI containing about 8% human serum plus peptide pools at 1 ug/mL each. On a BD FACSAria, proliferating CD4 T cells were sorted without fixation as live CD56-CD19-CD16-CD3+CD4+ CFSE-low cells. The enrolled adults were healthy and tested seronegative for ZIKV, JEV, YFV, DENV and WNV on microneutralization screening. The samples were taken from a phase 1, double-blinded, randomized, placebo-controlled trial testing an alum-adjuvanted Zika purified-inactivated virus (ZPIV) vaccine. Peripheral blood mononuclear cells were isolated by standard procedure and stored frozen in liquid nitrogen until use.

This chain is built from TRBV5-5 and TRBJ2-5; the D segment might be TRBD1 or TRBD2, since each matches 5 bases. The source of this sequence is an adult woman who received an inactivated Zika virus vaccine. The sequences come from antigen-activated CD4+ T cells from blood, cultured, collected during a Zika inactivated vaccine study. The CDR3 protein is CASSTAAPGTHYF. The sequenced DNA: TGTGCCAGCAGCACAGCGGCTCCGGGGACCCACTACTTC.